The rows below give T cell receptor beta chains drawn from one sample of a study of a mutant IDH1 vaccine in newly diagnosed glioma. Sequenced by immunoSEQ multiplex PCR; TCRdb stores in-frame clones only, minus some. Among roughly 60,000 clones listed, 60% to 75% were seen once. Their target antigens are unknown. The input for sequencing was PBMCs, taken from a glioma patient whose treatment included an IDH1 peptide vaccine. These receptors originate from a man aged 45 to 65 with glioma. Each CDR3 is given with its conserved first and last residue. A D gene is named only where the DNA matches it firmly. Size is stated for part of the rows, as once, few or many counts, or as a class when the clone is expanded.

CDR3nt,CDR3aa,abundance,j_gene,d_gene,v_gene,len
TGTGCCAGCTTAGGATTCTCTGGAAACACCATATATTTT,CASLGFSGNTIYF,once,TRBJ1-3,.,TRBV6-5,13
TGTGCCAGCAGCGCTCAGCCGGGTAGCACAGATACGCAGTATTTT,CASSAQPGSTDTQYF,.,TRBJ2-3,.,TRBV7-2,15
TGCGCCAGCAGCCAAGGGTGGGCAGGGTCCGCCAAAAACATTCAGTACTTC,CASSQGWAGSAKNIQYF,.,TRBJ2-4,.,TRBV4-1,17
TGTGCCAGCTCACCACCGGGAACCCTGAACACTGAAGCTTTCTTT,CASSPPGTLNTEAFF,.,TRBJ1-1,.,TRBV18,15
TGTGCCAGCAGTTTAGCGACAGGGGGCTCTGGGGCCAACGTCCTGACTTTC,CASSLATGGSGANVLTF,.,TRBJ2-6,TRBD1,TRBV27,17
TGTGCCAGCAGACAGCTCCCAGGGAGCTATGGCTACACCTTC,CASRQLPGSYGYTF,.,TRBJ1-2,.,TRBV27,14
TGTGCCAGCAGCAAAACGACAGGGGGCGCGAATAATTCACCCCTCCACTTT,CASSKTTGGANNSPLHF,.,TRBJ1-6,TRBD1,TRBV5-6,17
TGTGCCAGCAGCGTAGAAACGGGACTAGCGGGGGGGGGTGAGCAGTTCTTC,CASSVETGLAGGGEQFF,.,TRBJ2-1,TRBD2,TRBV9,17
TGTGCCAGCAGCGTAGAGACGGACAGCACAGATACGCAGTATTTT,CASSVETDSTDTQYF,.,TRBJ2-3,.,TRBV9,15
TGTGCCAGCAGCCCCGGACAGGGGGCCAGCAATCAGCCCCAGCATTTT,CASSPGQGASNQPQHF,.,TRBJ1-5,TRBD1,TRBV9,16
TGTGCCATCAGTGCGGGACGAACTACCGGGGAGCTGTTTTTT,CAISAGRTTGELFF,.,TRBJ2-2,.,TRBV10-3,14
TGTGCCAGCAGTGAAGCAGAAGGACAGATCAATCAGCCCCAGCATTTT,CASSEAEGQINQPQHF,.,TRBJ1-5,.,TRBV2,16
TGTGCCTGGAGTGTACTCAAGTACGAGCAGTACTTC,CAWSVLKYEQYF,.,TRBJ2-7,.,TRBV30,12
TGTGCCAGCAGTTGGGGACAGAACACTGAAGCTTTCTTT,CASSWGQNTEAFF,few,TRBJ1-1,.,TRBV5-4,13
TGTGCCAGCAGTGAGACAAGGGCACTCGACGAGCAGTACTTC,CASSETRALDEQYF,.,TRBJ2-7,.,TRBV6-1,14
TGCGCCAGCAACGGACAGGCCGGGGTGAACACTGAAGCTTTCTTT,CASNGQAGVNTEAFF,.,TRBJ1-1,TRBD1,TRBV5-1,15
TGTGCCGGGGGAGGGCAGGGGTTAGGAGAGACCCAGTACTTC,CAGGGQGLGETQYF,.,TRBJ2-5,.,TRBV2,14
TGCGCCAGCAGCACCGGGAGTTTCTACGAGCAGTACTTC,CASSTGSFYEQYF,.,TRBJ2-7,.,TRBV5-1,13
TGCGCCAGCAGCTTATTACAGGGGACCCACAATGAGCAGTTCTTC,CASSLLQGTHNEQFF,.,TRBJ2-1,TRBD1,TRBV5-1,15
TGCAGTGCTAGAGACGGAAACACCATATATTTT,CSARDGNTIYF,.,TRBJ1-3,.,TRBV20-1,11
TGTGCCAGTGCGGGACACCTTTCACCCCTCCACTTT,CASAGHLSPLHF,.,TRBJ1-6,.,TRBV2,12
TGTGCCAGCAGCCAAGTCCGACTGGCCACTGAAGCTTTCTTT,CASSQVRLATEAFF,.,TRBJ1-1,.,TRBV14,14
TGCAGCGTTGAAGGAGGCGCGGGAATCTCCTACAATGAGCAGTTCTTC,CSVEGGAGISYNEQFF,once,TRBJ2-1,.,TRBV29-1,16
TGCGCCAGCATGGCGAGCGGGAACGAGCAGTACTTC,CASMASGNEQYF,.,TRBJ2-7,TRBD2,TRBV5-1,12
TGTGCCAGCAGCGTAGGCTCCTATAATTCACCCCTCCACTTT,CASSVGSYNSPLHF,.,TRBJ1-6,.,TRBV9,14
TGTGCCAGCAGCGGACGGACTAGTTTTTCTACCGAGCAGTACTTC,CASSGRTSFSTEQYF,few,TRBJ2-7,TRBD2,TRBV2,15
TGTGCCAGCAGTTTATACGCAGGCATACACAATGAGCAGTTCTTC,CASSLYAGIHNEQFF,once,TRBJ2-1,.,TRBV27,15
TGTGCCTGGAGAGGGAGCCTGAATCAGCCCCAGCATTTT,CAWRGSLNQPQHF,.,TRBJ1-5,.,TRBV30,13
TGTGCCAGCAGCTTCGGCAGGGTTAACACCATATATTTT,CASSFGRVNTIYF,once,TRBJ1-3,.,TRBV7-2,13
TGCGCCAGCAGCTCCGGACAGTACTATGTTAACGGGGAGCTGTTTTTT,CASSSGQYYVNGELFF,.,TRBJ2-2,.,TRBV5-1,16
TGTGCCAGCAGTTACTCAGGGGGCTTCTCTGGAAACACCATATATTTT,CASSYSGGFSGNTIYF,.,TRBJ1-3,TRBD1,TRBV6-5,16
TGCGCCAGCAGCCTGGACGTTCTAGGGAGCAATCAGCCCCAGCATTTT,CASSLDVLGSNQPQHF,.,TRBJ1-5,.,TRBV5-1,16
TGTGCCAGCAGCCCAAGGGGGTTGAACACTGAAGCTTTCTTT,CASSPRGLNTEAFF,.,TRBJ1-1,.,TRBV7-9,14
TGTGCCAGCAGCAGGACAGGGGGCTTTACCATGAACACTGAAGCTTTCTTT,CASSRTGGFTMNTEAFF,.,TRBJ1-1,TRBD1,TRBV11-2,17
TGCGCCAGCAGCCAAGAAGGCCAGCCCCAAGAGACCCAGTACTTC,CASSQEGQPQETQYF,.,TRBJ2-5,.,TRBV4-1,15
TGCGCCAGCAGCGCCCTCCGGGGGTCCTACAATGAGCAGTTCTTC,CASSALRGSYNEQFF,few,TRBJ2-1,.,TRBV5-1,15
TGTGCCAGCTCACCAAAAGGAAGCGGGGGTGCAGATACGCAGTATTTT,CASSPKGSGGADTQYF,.,TRBJ2-3,TRBD2,TRBV18,16
TGTGCCACCAGCAGGGGAGGGCCCTACGAGCAGTACTTC,CATSRGGPYEQYF,.,TRBJ2-7,TRBD2,TRBV15,13
TGTGCCAGCAACCTTGGGGGGGGAGGGGAAAAACTGTTTTTT,CASNLGGGGEKLFF,.,TRBJ1-4,.,TRBV6-1,14
TGTGCCAGTAGTTTCGCACCCCAGGGGGCTCGGAATGAGCAGTTCTTC,CASSFAPQGARNEQFF,.,TRBJ2-1,TRBD1,TRBV19,16
TGTGCCAGCAGCCAAGATTTTTACGGTTGGTACGAGCAGTACTTC,CASSQDFYGWYEQYF,.,TRBJ2-7,.,TRBV4-2,15
TGTGCCAGCAGCTCAACCGGGACTGCGTCCAACGAGCAGTACTTC,CASSSTGTASNEQYF,.,TRBJ2-7,.,TRBV5-6,15
TGTGCCAGCAGCTTGCCACCGGGACAGTACGAGCAGTACTTC,CASSLPPGQYEQYF,.,TRBJ2-7,TRBD1,TRBV5-5,14
TGCGCCAGCAGCCCGAGCTCCTACAATGAGCAGTTCTTC,CASSPSSYNEQFF,few,TRBJ2-1,.,TRBV5-1,13
TGTGCCAGCAGTTTCCAGGGGGTCCAGGGATACTATGGCTACACCTTC,CASSFQGVQGYYGYTF,.,TRBJ1-2,TRBD1,TRBV27,16
TGTGCCTGGAGTGTAGCAGGGGGCTGGTTGGGCTACACCTTC,CAWSVAGGWLGYTF,.,TRBJ1-2,TRBD1,TRBV30,14
TGCGCCAGCTCTGGGGGCGGGTATAATTCACCCCTCCACTTT,CASSGGGYNSPLHF,.,TRBJ1-6,.,TRBV5-1,14
TGCGCCAGCAGCTTGAGTCGGGGAGACCACTATGGCTACACCTTC,CASSLSRGDHYGYTF,.,TRBJ1-2,.,TRBV5-1,15
TGTGCCAGCAGCGTAGACGGTAGCAATCAGCCCCAGCATTTT,CASSVDGSNQPQHF,many,TRBJ1-5,.,TRBV9,14